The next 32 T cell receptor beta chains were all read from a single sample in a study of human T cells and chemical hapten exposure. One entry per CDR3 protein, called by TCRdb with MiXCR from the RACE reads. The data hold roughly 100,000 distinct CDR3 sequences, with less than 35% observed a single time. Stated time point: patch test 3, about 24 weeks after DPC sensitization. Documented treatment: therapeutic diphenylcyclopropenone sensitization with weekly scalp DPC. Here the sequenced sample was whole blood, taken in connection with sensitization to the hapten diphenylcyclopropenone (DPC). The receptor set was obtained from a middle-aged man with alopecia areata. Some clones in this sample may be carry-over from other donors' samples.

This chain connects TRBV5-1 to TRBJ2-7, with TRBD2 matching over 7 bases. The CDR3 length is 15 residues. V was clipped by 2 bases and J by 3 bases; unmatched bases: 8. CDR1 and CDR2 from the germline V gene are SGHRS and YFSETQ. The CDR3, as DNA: TGCGCCAGCAGCTTCTCCCCCGGGAGGAACTACGAGCAGTACTTC. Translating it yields CASSFSPGRNYEQYF.

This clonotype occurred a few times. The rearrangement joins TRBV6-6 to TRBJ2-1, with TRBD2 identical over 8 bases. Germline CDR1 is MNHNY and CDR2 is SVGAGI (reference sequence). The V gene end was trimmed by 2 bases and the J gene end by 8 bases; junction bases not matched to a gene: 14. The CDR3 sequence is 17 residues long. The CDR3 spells CASSYGSGTRRGYEQFF. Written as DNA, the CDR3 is TGTGCCAGCAGTTACGGCTCCGGGACTAGAAGAGGGTATGAGCAGTTCTTC.

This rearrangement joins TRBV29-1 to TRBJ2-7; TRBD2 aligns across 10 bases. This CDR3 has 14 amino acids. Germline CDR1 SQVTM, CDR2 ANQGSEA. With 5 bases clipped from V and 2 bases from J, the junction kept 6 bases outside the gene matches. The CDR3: CSVRTSGITYEQYF. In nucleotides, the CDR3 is TGCAGCGTTAGGACTAGCGGTATAACCTACGAGCAGTACTTC.

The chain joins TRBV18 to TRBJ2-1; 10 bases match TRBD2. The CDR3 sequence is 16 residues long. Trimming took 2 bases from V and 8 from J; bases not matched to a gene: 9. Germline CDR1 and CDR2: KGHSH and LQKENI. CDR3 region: CASSPSLASGRDEQFF. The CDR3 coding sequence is TGTGCCAGCTCACCAAGTCTGGCTAGCGGGAGAGATGAGCAGTTCTTC. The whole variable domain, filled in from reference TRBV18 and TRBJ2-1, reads NAGVMQNPRHLVRRRGQEARLRCSPMKGHSHVYWYRQLPEEGLKFMVYLQKENIIDESGMPKERFSAEFPKEGPSILRIQQVVRGDSAAYFCASSPSLASGRDEQFFGPGTRLTVL.

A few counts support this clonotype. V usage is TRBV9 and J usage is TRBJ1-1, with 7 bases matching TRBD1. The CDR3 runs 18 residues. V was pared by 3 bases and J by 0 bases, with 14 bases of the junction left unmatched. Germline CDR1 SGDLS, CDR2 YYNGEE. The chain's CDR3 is CASSEGETGMTMNTEAFF. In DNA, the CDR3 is TGTGCCAGCAGCGAGGGGGAGACAGGGATGACGATGAACACTGAAGCTTTCTTT.

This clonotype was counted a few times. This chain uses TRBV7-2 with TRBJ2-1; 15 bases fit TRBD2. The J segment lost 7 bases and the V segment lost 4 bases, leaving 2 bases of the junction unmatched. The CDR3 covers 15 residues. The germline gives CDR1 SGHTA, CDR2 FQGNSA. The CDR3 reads CASSSGTSGGNEQFF. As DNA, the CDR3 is TGTGCCAGCAGCTCCGGGACTAGCGGGGGGAATGAGCAGTTCTTC.

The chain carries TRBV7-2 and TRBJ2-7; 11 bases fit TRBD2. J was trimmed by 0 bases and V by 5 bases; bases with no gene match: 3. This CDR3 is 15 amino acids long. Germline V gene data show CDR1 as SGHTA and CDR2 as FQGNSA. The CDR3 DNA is TGTGCCAGCAGCGGGGGACTAGCGGTCTCCTACGAGCAGTACTTC. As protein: CASSGGLAVSYEQYF.

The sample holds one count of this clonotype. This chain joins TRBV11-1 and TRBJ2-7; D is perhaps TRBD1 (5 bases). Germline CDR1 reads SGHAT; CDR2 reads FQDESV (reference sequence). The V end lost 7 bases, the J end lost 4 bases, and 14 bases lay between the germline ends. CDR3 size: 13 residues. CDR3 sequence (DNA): TGTGCCAGCACCTCCGGACAAACGTACGAGCAGTACTTC. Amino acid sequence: CASTSGQTYEQYF.

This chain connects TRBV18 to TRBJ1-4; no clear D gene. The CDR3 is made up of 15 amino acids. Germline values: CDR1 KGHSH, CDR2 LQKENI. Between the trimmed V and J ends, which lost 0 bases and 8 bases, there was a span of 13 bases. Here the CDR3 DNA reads TGTGCCAGCTCACCACCGGAGATAGTTGGGGAAAAACTGTTTTTT. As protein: CASSPPEIVGEKLFF.

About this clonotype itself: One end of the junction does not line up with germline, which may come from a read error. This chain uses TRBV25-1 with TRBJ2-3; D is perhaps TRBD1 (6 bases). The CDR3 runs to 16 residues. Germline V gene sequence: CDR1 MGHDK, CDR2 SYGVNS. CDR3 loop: CASSEGRGLRTDTQYF. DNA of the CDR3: TGTGCCAGCAGTGAGGGCAGGGGTCTACGCACCGATACGCAGTATTTT.

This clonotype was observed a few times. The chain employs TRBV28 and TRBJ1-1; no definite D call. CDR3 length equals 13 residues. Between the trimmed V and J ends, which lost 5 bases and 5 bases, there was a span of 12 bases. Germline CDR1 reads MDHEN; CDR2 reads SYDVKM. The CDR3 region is CASSHRALTEAFF. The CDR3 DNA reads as TGTGCCAGCAGTCACCGAGCCCTAACTGAAGCTTTCTTT.

The CDR3 protein is CSARDPRGDSMNTEAFF. The DNA for the CDR3 is TGCAGTGCTAGAGATCCCAGGGGCGATTCGATGAACACTGAAGCTTTCTTT. The J gene is TRBJ1-1, the V gene TRBV20-1; a weak D match, TRBD1 (6 bases). Germline CDR1 is DFQATT and CDR2 is SNEGSKA (reference sequence). The germline V and J ends were trimmed by 0 bases and 0 bases, with 17 bases remaining between them. This CDR3 comprises 17 residues.

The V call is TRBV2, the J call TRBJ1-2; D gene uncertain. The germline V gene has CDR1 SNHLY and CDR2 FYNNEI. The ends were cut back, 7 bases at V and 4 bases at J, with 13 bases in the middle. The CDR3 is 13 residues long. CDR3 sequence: CASNTVRSYGYTF. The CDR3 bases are TGTGCCAGCAATACTGTCAGATCCTATGGCTACACCTTC.

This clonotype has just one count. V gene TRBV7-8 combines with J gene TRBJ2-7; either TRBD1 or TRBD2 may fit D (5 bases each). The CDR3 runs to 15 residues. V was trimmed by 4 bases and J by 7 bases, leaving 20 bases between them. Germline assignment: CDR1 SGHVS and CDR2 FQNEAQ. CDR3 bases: TGTGCCAGCAGCTCGAGACCGGGACCCTACCTGGAGCAGTACGTC. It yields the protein CASSSRPGPYLEQYV.

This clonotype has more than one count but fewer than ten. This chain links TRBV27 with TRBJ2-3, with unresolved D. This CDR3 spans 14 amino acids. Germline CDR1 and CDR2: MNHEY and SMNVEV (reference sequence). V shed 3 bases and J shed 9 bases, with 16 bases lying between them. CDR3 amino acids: CASSFSTPPRTQYF. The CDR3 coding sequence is TGTGCCAGCAGTTTTTCAACTCCGCCTAGGACGCAGTATTTT.

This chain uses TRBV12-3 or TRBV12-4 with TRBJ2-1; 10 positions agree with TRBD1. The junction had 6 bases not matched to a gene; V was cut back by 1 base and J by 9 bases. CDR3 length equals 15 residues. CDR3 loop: CASSLVRDRGAEQFF. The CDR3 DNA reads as TGTGCCAGCAGTTTAGTTCGGGACAGGGGTGCTGAGCAGTTCTTC.

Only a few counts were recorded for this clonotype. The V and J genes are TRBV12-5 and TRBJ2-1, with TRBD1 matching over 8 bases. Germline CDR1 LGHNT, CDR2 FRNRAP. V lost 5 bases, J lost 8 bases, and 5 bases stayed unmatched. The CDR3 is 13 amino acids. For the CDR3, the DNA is TGTGCTAGTGGTATTGACAGGGGTCATGAGCAGTTCTTC. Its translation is CASGIDRGHEQFF.

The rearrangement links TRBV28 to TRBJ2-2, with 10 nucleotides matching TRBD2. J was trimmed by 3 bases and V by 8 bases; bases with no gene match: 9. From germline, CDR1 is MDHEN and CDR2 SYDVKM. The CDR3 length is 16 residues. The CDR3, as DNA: TGTGCCAGCTTCCCTCTAGCGGGAGCGGACACCGGGGAGCTGTTTTTT. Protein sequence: CASFPLAGADTGELFF.

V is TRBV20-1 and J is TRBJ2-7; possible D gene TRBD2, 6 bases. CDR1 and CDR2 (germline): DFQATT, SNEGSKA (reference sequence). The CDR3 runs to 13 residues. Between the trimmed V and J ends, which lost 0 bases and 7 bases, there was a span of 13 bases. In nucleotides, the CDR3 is TGCAGTGCTAGAGACGCGGGGTCGGGAGAGCAGTACTTC. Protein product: CSARDAGSGEQYF.

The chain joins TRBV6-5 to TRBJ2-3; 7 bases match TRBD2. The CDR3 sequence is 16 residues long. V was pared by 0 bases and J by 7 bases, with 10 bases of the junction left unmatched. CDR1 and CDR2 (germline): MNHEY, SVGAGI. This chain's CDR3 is CASSYSGGSGTHTQYF. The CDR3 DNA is TGTGCCAGCAGTTACTCCGGCGGGAGCGGGACCCATACGCAGTATTTT.

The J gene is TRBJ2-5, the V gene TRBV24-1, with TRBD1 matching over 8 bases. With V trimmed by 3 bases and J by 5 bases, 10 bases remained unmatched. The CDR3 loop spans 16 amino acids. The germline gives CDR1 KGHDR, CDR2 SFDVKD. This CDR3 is CATSDPTPGQVETQYF. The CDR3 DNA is TGTGCCACCAGTGATCCAACCCCGGGACAGGTGGAGACCCAGTACTTC.

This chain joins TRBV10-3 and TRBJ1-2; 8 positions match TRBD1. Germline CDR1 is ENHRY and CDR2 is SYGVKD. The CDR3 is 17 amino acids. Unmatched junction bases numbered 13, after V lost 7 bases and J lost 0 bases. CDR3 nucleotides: TGTGCCATCAAGATATCCCCGGACAGGGCATCTAACTATGGCTACACCTTC. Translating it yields CAIKISPDRASNYGYTF.

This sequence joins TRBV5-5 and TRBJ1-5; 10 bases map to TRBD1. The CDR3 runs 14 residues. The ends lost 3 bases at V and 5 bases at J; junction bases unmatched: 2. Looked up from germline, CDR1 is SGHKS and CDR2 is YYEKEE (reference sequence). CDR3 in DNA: TGTGCCAGCAGCTGGACAGGGGGGGATCAGCCCCAGCATTTT. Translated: CASSWTGGDQPQHF.

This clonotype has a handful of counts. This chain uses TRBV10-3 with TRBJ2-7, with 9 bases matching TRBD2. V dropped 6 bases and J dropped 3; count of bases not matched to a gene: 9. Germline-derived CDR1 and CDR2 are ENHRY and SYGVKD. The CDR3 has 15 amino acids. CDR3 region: CAIRGLAGTYYEQYV. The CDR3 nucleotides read TGTGCCATCAGAGGGCTAGCGGGAACATACTACGAGCAGTACGTC.

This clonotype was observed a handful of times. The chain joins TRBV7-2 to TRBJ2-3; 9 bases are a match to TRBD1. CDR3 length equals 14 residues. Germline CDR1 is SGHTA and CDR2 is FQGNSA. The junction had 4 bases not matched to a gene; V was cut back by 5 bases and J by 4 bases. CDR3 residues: CASSQTGGPDTQYF. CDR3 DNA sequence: TGTGCCAGCAGCCAAACAGGGGGCCCAGATACGCAGTATTTT.

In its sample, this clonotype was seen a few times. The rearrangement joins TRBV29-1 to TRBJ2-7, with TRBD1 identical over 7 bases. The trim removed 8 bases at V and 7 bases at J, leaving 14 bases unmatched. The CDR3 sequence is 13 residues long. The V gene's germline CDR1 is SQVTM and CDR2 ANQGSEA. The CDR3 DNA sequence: TGCAGCATCCGGGACAGACAGTCAGGGGAGCAGTACTTC. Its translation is CSIRDRQSGEQYF.

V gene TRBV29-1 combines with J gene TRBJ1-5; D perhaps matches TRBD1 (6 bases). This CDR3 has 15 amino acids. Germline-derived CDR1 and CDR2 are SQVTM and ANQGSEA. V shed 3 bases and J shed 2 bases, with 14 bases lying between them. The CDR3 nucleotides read TGCAGCGTTGAGGTAGGGGGGCTAGGCAATCAGCCCCAGCATTTT. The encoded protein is CSVEVGGLGNQPQHF.

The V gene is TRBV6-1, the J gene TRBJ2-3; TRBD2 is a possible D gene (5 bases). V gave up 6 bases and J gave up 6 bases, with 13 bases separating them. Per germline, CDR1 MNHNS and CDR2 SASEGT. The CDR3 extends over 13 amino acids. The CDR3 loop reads CASSQTIADTQYF. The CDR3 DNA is TGTGCCAGCAGCCAAACAATAGCGGATACGCAGTATTTT.

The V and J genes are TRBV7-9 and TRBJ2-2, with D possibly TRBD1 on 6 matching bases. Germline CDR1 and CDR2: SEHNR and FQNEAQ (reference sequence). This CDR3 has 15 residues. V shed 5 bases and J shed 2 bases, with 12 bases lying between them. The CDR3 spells CASSETGPNTGELFF. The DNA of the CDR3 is TGTGCCAGCAGCGAGACAGGACCCAACACCGGGGAGCTGTTTTTT.

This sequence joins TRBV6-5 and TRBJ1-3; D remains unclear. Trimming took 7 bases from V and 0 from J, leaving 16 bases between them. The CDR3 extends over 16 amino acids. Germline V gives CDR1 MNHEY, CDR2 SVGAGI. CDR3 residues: CASTLSGLNSGNTIYF. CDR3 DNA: TGTGCCAGCACCCTCTCAGGCTTGAACTCTGGAAACACCATATATTTT.

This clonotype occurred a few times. CDR3 nucleotides: TGTGCCAGCAGCAAAGCAACTAGCGGGAGCCCCAGCTCCTACGAGCAGTACTTC. Its translation is CASSKATSGSPSSYEQYF. V is TRBV21-1 and J is TRBJ2-7; the table's D gene call, TRBD2, was not cross checked with the DNA. TRBV21-1 is termed a pseudogene. The CDR3 spans 18 residues.

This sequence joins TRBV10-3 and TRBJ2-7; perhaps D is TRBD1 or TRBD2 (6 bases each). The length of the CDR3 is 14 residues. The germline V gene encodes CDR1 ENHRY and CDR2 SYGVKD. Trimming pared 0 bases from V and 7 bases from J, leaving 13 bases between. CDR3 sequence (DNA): TGTGCCATCAGTGAGTCCCCGGGGGCGAGGGAGCAGTACTTC. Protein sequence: CAISESPGAREQYF.